This TCR beta chain was identified in a study of cytomegalovirus exposure and HLA in healthy donors. J was trimmed by 8 bases and V by 3 bases; bases with no gene match: 5. The CDR3 totals 13 residues. CDR1 and CDR2 from the germline V gene are SGHTA and FQGNSA. This clone was found once. PCR was performed using 60 Vbeta and 13 Jbeta primers. Measured with immunoSEQ multiplex PCR; TCRdb has only the in-frame clones, and not every one. The sample has approximately 190,000 clones; 75% to 80% are singletons. The V call is TRBV7-2, the J call TRBJ1-2, with 8 bases fitting TRBD1. Sequencing input: PBMCs. The sequence was obtained from a woman in her twenties or thirties in good health and CMV-seropositive. The CDR3 loop is CASSFDRGGGYTF. The CDR3 region has the DNA TGTGCCAGCAGCTTTGACAGGGGCGGGGGCTACACCTTC.